Below, one T cell receptor (beta chain) is given with its context. Sorting defined naive CD8 T cells as CD8+CD4-CCR7+CD45RA+. This sample was taken from a study of molecular identifiers for immune sequencing clone quantification. Bulk TCR libraries used previously described methods and listed TCR primers. TCRdb analysed the PCR reads with MiXCR anew, one entry per CDR3 protein. The table includes a few hundred thousand distinct CDR3 sequences, around 21% detected once. This CDR3 is 13 amino acids long. Germline V gene data show CDR1 as SEHNR and CDR2 as FQNEAQ (reference sequence). Trimming shortened V by 6 bases and J by 3 bases, and 12 bases separated the two germline ends.

The TCR sequence derives from a human donor in good health. Some libraries in this study had Jurkat cell RNA spiked in. The chain couples TRBV7-9 to TRBJ2-7, with TRBD1 as a possible D gene (6 bases). Specimen: naive CD8+ T cells from blood, with Jurkat cell RNA spiked in. Subset meaning: FACS-sorted CD8+CD4-CCR7+CD45RA+ naive T cells. The CDR3 protein is CASRRTESYEQYF. The CDR3 region has the DNA TGTGCCAGCAGGAGGACAGAAAGCTACGAGCAGTACTTC.